The next 20 T cell receptor beta chains were all read from a single sample in a study of shared clonotypes between healthy human individuals. Produced via immunoSEQ multiplex PCR; TCRdb's table is partial and in-frame only. The table lists around 1,000,000 clones, around three quarters of them singletons. Sequencing used memory CD4+ T cells from PBMCs. The sample's subset: CD45RA-negative fraction. The receptors originated from a man aged 18-30 years in good health. Some clones in this sample may be carry-over from other donors' samples.

This chain uses TRBV4-2 with TRBJ2-7; D is unresolved. Germline V gene data show CDR1 as LGHNA and CDR2 as YNFKEQ. The CDR3 totals 18 residues. Trimming took 2 bases from V and 2 from J, leaving 22 bases between them. CDR3 nucleotides: TGTGCCAGCAGCCAATCGGCAATACGACAACTTCCCGCCTACGAGCAGTACTTC. Protein product: CASSQSAIRQLPAYEQYF.

CDR3 DNA: TGTGCCAGCGGGACACAAGAGACCCAGTACTTC. It yields the protein CASGTQETQYF. This chain connects TRBV27 to TRBJ2-5; a possible D gene is TRBD1 (6 bases). The V end lost 8 bases, the J end lost 2 bases, and 6 bases lay between the germline ends. The germline CDR1 and CDR2 sequences are MNHEY and SMNVEV (reference sequence). The CDR3 sequence is 11 residues long.

This clone was seen more than once but under ten times. This chain joins TRBV27 and TRBJ1-5; D is uncertain. This CDR3 contains 15 residues. The ends were cut back, 6 bases at V and 2 bases at J, with 14 bases in the middle. CDR1 and CDR2 from the germline V gene are MNHEY and SMNVEV (reference sequence). The CDR3 sequence: CASSVGRLGNQPQHF. Written as DNA, the CDR3 is TGTGCCAGCAGCGTGGGCCGGCTGGGCAATCAGCCCCAGCATTTT.

A word on this clone: Distinct nucleotide sequences in the sample also encode this CDR3. In DNA, the CDR3 is TGTGCCAGCAGCCAAGAGGTTAGGAACACTGAAGCTTTCTTT. Protein product: CASSQEVRNTEAFF. The chain is built from TRBV4-2 and TRBJ1-1; no reliable D call. Germline V gene sequence: CDR1 LGHNA, CDR2 YNFKEQ. V shed 0 bases and J shed 1 base, with 6 bases lying between them. CDR3 length equals 14 residues.

The rearrangement joins TRBV9 to TRBJ2-7; D is unresolved. Trimming cost V 6 bases and J 5 bases, with 15 bases left between them. CDR3 length equals 13 residues. Per germline, CDR1 SGDLS and CDR2 YYNGEE. In DNA form, the CDR3 reads TGTGCCAGCATCCTACTACCTCTTAACGAGCAGTACTTC. Its translation is CASILLPLNEQYF.

This sequence joins TRBV27 and TRBJ2-1; D tentatively fits TRBD1 or TRBD2 (5 bases each). The CDR3 covers 15 residues. Germline-derived CDR1 and CDR2 are MNHEY and SMNVEV (reference sequence). V lost 4 bases and J 6 bases, leaving 16 bases between the germline ends. CDR3 amino acids: CASSSAGALGNEQFF. DNA of the CDR3: TGTGCCAGCAGTTCCGCCGGGGCTTTGGGCAATGAGCAGTTCTTC.

The chain employs TRBV28 and TRBJ2-7; D may be TRBD1 (5 bases). Germline values: CDR1 MDHEN, CDR2 SYDVKM. This CDR3 has 14 residues. V was shortened by 6 bases and J by 1 base, with 13 bases between the two germline ends. The DNA for the CDR3 is TGTGCCAGCAGCCGGACATATTCTTCCTACGAGCAGTACTTC. It is translated as CASSRTYSSYEQYF.

This rearrangement joins TRBV13 to TRBJ2-2, with D unresolved. V was pared by 0 bases and J by 0 bases, with 11 bases between. The CDR3 totals 17 residues. The germline gives CDR1 PRHDT, CDR2 FYEKMQ (reference sequence). The CDR3 here is CASSLGLDVANTGELFF. In nucleotides, the CDR3 is TGTGCCAGCAGCTTAGGGTTAGACGTCGCGAACACCGGGGAGCTGTTTTTT.

This clone was seen a few times. The chain recombines TRBV14 with TRBJ2-6; TRBD1 aligns across 9 bases. CDR3 length equals 18 residues. V gave up 3 bases and J gave up 2 bases; unmatched junction bases: 8. Germline CDR1 SGHDN, CDR2 FVKESK. The CDR3 reads CASSQDFWTGAGANVLTF. The DNA of the CDR3 is TGTGCCAGCAGCCAGGACTTTTGGACAGGGGCTGGGGCCAACGTCCTGACTTTC.

The chain joins TRBV18 to TRBJ2-7; a weak D match, TRBD1 (5 bases). The V gene lost 2 bases and the J gene lost 3 bases, with 11 bases spanning the gap. The CDR3 has 14 amino acids. CDR1 and CDR2 (germline): KGHSH, LQKENI. CDR3 residues: CASSPGALFYEQYF. The CDR3 DNA sequence: TGTGCCAGCTCACCAGGGGCCCTCTTCTACGAGCAGTACTTC.

This chain connects TRBV4-2 to TRBJ2-1; TRBD2 might be the D (7 bases). V lost 1 base and J 2 bases, leaving 12 bases between the germline ends. The CDR3 loop spans 16 amino acids. Germline-derived CDR1 and CDR2 are LGHNA and YNFKEQ. CDR3 loop: CASSQVTGTTYNEQFF. CDR3 coding DNA: TGTGCCAGCAGCCAAGTCACAGGGACTACCTACAATGAGCAGTTCTTC.

This chain connects TRBV29-1 to TRBJ2-3; D gene uncertain. V shed 4 bases and J shed 6 bases, with 8 bases lying between them. Per germline, CDR1 SQVTM and CDR2 ANQGSEA. The CDR3 has 11 amino acids. The chain's CDR3 is CSVGPGDTQYF. The CDR3 DNA reads as TGCAGCGTTGGCCCCGGCGATACGCAGTATTTT.

As for this clone: This sample also contains other DNA sequences that code for the same CDR3. V is TRBV7-9 and J is TRBJ2-1, with D maybe TRBD1 (5 bases). This CDR3 comprises 12 residues. Trimming stripped 2 bases from V and 6 bases from J, with 5 bases between. Per germline, CDR1 SEHNR and CDR2 FQNEAQ (reference sequence). This chain's CDR3 is CASSLRGNEQFF. The CDR3 DNA reads TGTGCCAGCAGCTTAAGGGGCAATGAGCAGTTCTTC.

This clone was found once. The chain uses TRBV2 and TRBJ2-6; D is tentatively TRBD1 or TRBD2 (6 bases each). CDR3 length equals 13 residues. Germline CDR1 and CDR2: SNHLY and FYNNEI. Deletions cut 9 bases from V and 2 bases from J, with 8 bases between. The CDR3 region is CAREGAGANVLTF. CDR3 sequence (DNA): TGTGCCAGGGAGGGGGCTGGGGCCAACGTCCTGACTTTC.

The chain links TRBV11-2 to TRBJ2-7; 8 nucleotides line up with TRBD1. Trimming removed 9 bases from V and 3 bases from J; junction bases left unmatched: 13. The CDR3 consists of 15 residues. Per germline, CDR1 SGHAT and CDR2 FQNNGV. CDR3 nucleotides: TGTGCCAGTAGTCCCCGGGACAGGTCCTACTACGAGCAGTACTTC. Protein sequence: CASSPRDRSYYEQYF.

The chain uses TRBV6-4 and TRBJ2-2; 14 bases map to TRBD2. The CDR3 spans 17 residues. With 6 bases clipped from V and 6 bases from J, the junction kept 9 bases outside the gene matches. Germline V gene sequence: CDR1 MRHNA, CDR2 SNTAGT. CDR3 coding DNA: TGTGCCAGCAGAGGACTAGCGGGAGGCTTTGGCCCCGGGGAGCTGTTTTTT. This translates into CASRGLAGGFGPGELFF.

Concerning this clone: This same CDR3 is encoded by further DNA sequences in the sample. The rearrangement links TRBV9 to TRBJ2-3; unclear D gene. The CDR3 consists of 13 residues. Per germline, CDR1 SGDLS and CDR2 YYNGEE. V lost 0 bases, J lost 3 bases, and 5 bases lay in between. CDR3 in amino acids: CASSVGVTDTQYF. CDR3 sequence (DNA): TGTGCCAGCAGCGTAGGAGTTACAGATACGCAGTATTTT.

The V call is TRBV4-2, the J call TRBJ2-1; 9 nucleotides agree with TRBD2. Germline values: CDR1 LGHNA, CDR2 YNFKEQ. This CDR3 is built from 16 residues. The V gene end was trimmed by 2 bases and the J gene end by 3 bases; junction bases not matched to a gene: 5. The CDR3 DNA sequence: TGTGCCAGCAGCCAATCCTCAGCGGGAGGCTACAATGAGCAGTTCTTC. It yields the protein CASSQSSAGGYNEQFF.

The chain uses TRBV29-1 and TRBJ2-3; 10 positions match TRBD1. Trimming at V came to 3 bases and at J to 4 bases, leaving 4 bases not matched to a gene. CDR3 size: 14 residues. Germline assignment: CDR1 SQVTM and CDR2 ANQGSEA. CDR3: CSVDRTGGADTQYF. The CDR3 bases are TGCAGCGTTGACCGGACAGGGGGTGCAGATACGCAGTATTTT.

This chain uses TRBV29-1 with TRBJ1-1; the D is unclear. From germline, CDR1 is SQVTM and CDR2 ANQGSEA. The CDR3 covers 14 residues. V was shortened by 4 bases and J by 0 bases, with 12 bases between the two germline ends. The CDR3 DNA is TGCAGCGTTGCAAGGGTCACTTTGAACACTGAAGCTTTCTTT. Translated: CSVARVTLNTEAFF.